Listed here are 8 T cell receptor beta chains from one sample, sequenced in a study of cytomegalovirus exposure and HLA in healthy donors. The protocol was immunoSEQ multiplex PCR, while the TCRdb copy is restricted to in-frame clones and leaves out a portion. The data show about 190,000 clones, approximately 88% seen once. Sequenced input: PBMCs. The source of these receptors is a young man in good health and CMV-seropositive.

The V gene is TRBV29-1, the J gene TRBJ2-7; TRBD1 matches at 10 bases. V lost 5 bases to trimming and J lost 0 bases; unmatched junction nucleotides: 7. The germline V gene has CDR1 SQVTM and CDR2 ANQGSEA. The CDR3 is 15 residues long. The CDR3 spells CSVSGQGLSSYEQYF. The DNA for the CDR3 is TGCAGCGTTTCGGGACAGGGGTTAAGCTCCTACGAGCAGTACTTC.

This chain connects TRBV7-6 to TRBJ1-2; a weak D match, TRBD1 (5 bases). CDR1 and CDR2 from the germline V gene are SGHVS and FNYEAQ. Trimming took 4 bases from V and 8 from J, leaving 14 bases between them. The CDR3 runs 13 residues. The CDR3: CASSSGTFDGYTF. In DNA, the CDR3 is TGTGCCAGCAGCTCCGGGACTTTCGACGGCTACACCTTC.

The genes are TRBV20-1 and TRBJ1-5; a possible D gene is TRBD1 (5 bases). Trimming took 7 bases from V and 7 from J, leaving 11 bases between them. There are 11 residues in the CDR3. The germline V gene has CDR1 DFQATT and CDR2 SNEGSKA (reference sequence). The CDR3 here is CSVRGGQPQHF. CDR3 bases: TGCAGTGTCCGGGGGGGGCAGCCCCAGCATTTT.

This clone was picked up many times. The chain carries TRBV2 and TRBJ2-7; 7 bases agree with TRBD2. The CDR3 runs 15 residues. The V gene end was trimmed by 4 bases and the J gene end by 1 base; junction bases not matched to a gene: 7. CDR1 and CDR2 from the germline V gene are SNHLY and FYNNEI. In nucleotides, the CDR3 is TGTGCCAGCAGTGCAGAGGGACTACAATCCTACGAGCAGTACTTC. Amino acid sequence: CASSAEGLQSYEQYF.

The genes are TRBV19 and TRBJ2-3, with 9 bases identical to TRBD2. In germline, CDR1 is LNHDA, CDR2 SQIVND (reference sequence). Unmatched junction bases numbered 17, after V lost 6 bases and J lost 1 base. This CDR3 contains 19 residues. The CDR3 DNA follows: TGTGCCAGTAGGCGACGTACGTCTAGCGGGGATCCAGGCACAGATACGCAGTATTTT. As protein: CASRRRTSSGDPGTDTQYF.

The rearrangement joins TRBV4-2 to TRBJ2-7; 10 bases are shared with TRBD1. The CDR3 covers 15 residues. The ends lost 3 bases at V and 2 bases at J; junction bases unmatched: 4. CDR1 and CDR2 (germline): LGHNA, YNFKEQ. The CDR3 region is CASSHPTGGPYEQYF. Written as DNA, the CDR3 is TGTGCCAGCAGCCACCCGACAGGGGGCCCCTACGAGCAGTACTTC.

This clone appeared once. The V call is TRBV5-6, the J call TRBJ1-2, with 10 positions matching TRBD1. CDR3 length equals 16 residues. Unmatched junction bases numbered 10, after V lost 4 bases and J lost 4 bases. CDR1 and CDR2 (germline): SGHDT, YYEEEE. DNA for the CDR3: TGTGCCAGCAGCCCTCCGGGACAGGGGCGTGGCTATGGCTACACCTTC. This gives the protein CASSPPGQGRGYGYTF. Complete variable domain (other parts from reference TRBV5-6 and TRBJ1-2): DAGVTQSPTHLIKTRGQQVTLRCSPKSGHDTVSWYQQALGQGPQFIFQYYEEEERQRGNFPDRFSGHQFPNYSSELNVNALLLGDSALYLCASSPPGQGRGYGYTFGSGTRLTVV.

This clone was counted only a few times. The rearrangement links TRBV9 to TRBJ2-7, with 10 bases fitting TRBD2. This CDR3 has 15 residues. Per the germline V gene, CDR1 is SGDLS and CDR2 is YYNGEE. The ends lost 0 bases at V and 4 bases at J; junction bases unmatched: 4. The CDR3 DNA is TGTGCCAGCAGCGTAGCCAGCGGGAGGGGGTACGAGCAGTACTTC. It translates to CASSVASGRGYEQYF.